The T cell receptor (beta chain) under discussion was sequenced for a study of memory CD4+ T cells and cytomegalovirus serostatus. This CDR3 spans 14 amino acids. Germline CDR1 MNHEY, CDR2 SVGAGI. Trimming took 6 bases from V and 0 from J, leaving 11 bases between them. Single viable CD3+CD4+CD8-CD45RO+ cells were sorted as the memory CD4+ T cells. The protocol was immunoSEQ multiplex PCR, while the TCRdb copy is restricted to in-frame clones and leaves out a portion. The sample lists tens of thousands of clones, about three quarters seen once, with roughly 0.76% in the top ten. This receptor was obtained from an adult in good health and CMV-seronegative. Source material: memory CD4+ T cells from blood. The chain joins TRBV6-5 to TRBJ1-2, with D maybe TRBD1 (5 bases). CDR3 sequence: CASRQDTTNYGYTF. In DNA, the CDR3 is TGTGCCAGCAGGCAGGACACCACTAACTATGGCTACACCTTC.